This TCR beta chain was retrieved from a study of T-cell memory formation after mild COVID-19. Germline V gene sequence: CDR1 SGHTA, CDR2 FQGTGA. The germline V and J ends were trimmed by 5 bases and 6 bases, with 15 bases remaining between them. The CDR3 length is 14 residues. TCRdb reprocessed the 5' RACE reads via MiXCR and lists one record per CDR3 protein. The sample gives some 290,000 distinct CDR3 sequences, 15% to 20% of which show up once; approximately 23% is in the top ten. Material: PBMCs or a T cell subset sorted from them (not recorded which). This sequence originates from a young man who had mild COVID-19 (a few samples of this study predate the infection). Cell type and time point are not known. The V and J genes are TRBV7-3 and TRBJ2-3; D could derive from TRBD1 or TRBD2 (5 bases each). The CDR3 DNA follows: TGTGCCAGCAGCGCTCAGGGTGGGGGTGATACGCAGTATTTT. Protein product: CASSAQGGGDTQYF.